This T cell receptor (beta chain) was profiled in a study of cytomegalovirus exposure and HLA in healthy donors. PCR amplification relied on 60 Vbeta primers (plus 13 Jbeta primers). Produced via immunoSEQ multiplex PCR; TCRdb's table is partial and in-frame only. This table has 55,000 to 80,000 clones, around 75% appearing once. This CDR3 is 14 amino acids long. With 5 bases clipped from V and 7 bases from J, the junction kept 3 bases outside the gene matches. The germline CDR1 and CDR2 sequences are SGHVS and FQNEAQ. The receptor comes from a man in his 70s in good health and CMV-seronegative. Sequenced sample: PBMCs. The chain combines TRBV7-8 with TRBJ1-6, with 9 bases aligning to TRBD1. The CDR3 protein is CASSPGQGNSPLHF. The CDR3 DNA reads TGTGCCAGCAGCCCGGGACAGGGAAATTCACCCCTCCACTTT. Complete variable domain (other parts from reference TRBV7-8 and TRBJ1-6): GAGVSQSPRYKVAKRGQDVALRCDPISGHVSLFWYQQALGQGPEFLTYFQNEAQLDKSGLPSDRFFAERPEGSVSTLKIQRTQQEDSAVYLCASSPGQGNSPLHFGNGTRLTVT.